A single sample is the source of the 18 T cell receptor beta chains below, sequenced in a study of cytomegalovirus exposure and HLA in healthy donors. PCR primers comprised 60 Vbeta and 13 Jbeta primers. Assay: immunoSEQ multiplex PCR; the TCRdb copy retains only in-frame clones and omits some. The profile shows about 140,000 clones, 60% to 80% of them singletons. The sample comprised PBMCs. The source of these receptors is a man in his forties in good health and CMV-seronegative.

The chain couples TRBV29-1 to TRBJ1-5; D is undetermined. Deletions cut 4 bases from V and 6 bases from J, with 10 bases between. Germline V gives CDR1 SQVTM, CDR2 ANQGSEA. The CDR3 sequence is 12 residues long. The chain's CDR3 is CSVGAEGQPQHF. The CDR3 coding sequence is TGCAGCGTTGGGGCGGAGGGTCAGCCCCAGCATTTT.

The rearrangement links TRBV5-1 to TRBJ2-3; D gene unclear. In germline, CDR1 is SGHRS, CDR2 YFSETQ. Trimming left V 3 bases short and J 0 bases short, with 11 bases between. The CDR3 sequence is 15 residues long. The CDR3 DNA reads TGCGCCAGCAGCTCACTAACTTCTAGCACAGATACGCAGTATTTT. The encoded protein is CASSSLTSSTDTQYF. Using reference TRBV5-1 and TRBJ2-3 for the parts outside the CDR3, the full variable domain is KAGVTQTPRYLIKTRGQQVTLSCSPISGHRSVSWYQQTPGQGLQFLFEYFSETQRNKGNFPGRFSGRQFSNSRSEMNVSTLELGDSALYLCASSSLTSSTDTQYFGPGTRLTVL.

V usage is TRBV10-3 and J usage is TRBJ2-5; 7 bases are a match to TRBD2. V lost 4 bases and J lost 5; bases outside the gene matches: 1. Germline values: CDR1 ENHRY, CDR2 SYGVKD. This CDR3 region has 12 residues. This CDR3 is CAISGGGETQYF. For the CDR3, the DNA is TGTGCCATCAGTGGGGGAGGGGAGACCCAGTACTTC.

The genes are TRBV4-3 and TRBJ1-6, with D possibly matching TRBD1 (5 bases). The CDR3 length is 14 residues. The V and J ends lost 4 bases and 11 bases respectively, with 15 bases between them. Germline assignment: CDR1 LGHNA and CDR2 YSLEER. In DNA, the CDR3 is TGCGCCAGCAGCCCCTACTTGGGGGGTCCACCCCTCCACTTT. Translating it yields CASSPYLGGPPLHF.

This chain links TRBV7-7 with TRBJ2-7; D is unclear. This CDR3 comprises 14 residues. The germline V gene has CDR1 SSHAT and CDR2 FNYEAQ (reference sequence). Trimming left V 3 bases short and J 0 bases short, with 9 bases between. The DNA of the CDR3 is TGTGCCAGCAGCTTTAGCCCGGACTCCTACGAGCAGTACTTC. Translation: CASSFSPDSYEQYF. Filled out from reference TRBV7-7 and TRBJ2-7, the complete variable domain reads GAGVSQSPRYKVTKRGQDVTLRCDPISSHATLYWYQQALGQGPEFLTYFNYEAQPDKSGLPSDRFSAERPEGSISTLTIQRTEQRDSAMYRCASSFSPDSYEQYFGPGTRLTVT.

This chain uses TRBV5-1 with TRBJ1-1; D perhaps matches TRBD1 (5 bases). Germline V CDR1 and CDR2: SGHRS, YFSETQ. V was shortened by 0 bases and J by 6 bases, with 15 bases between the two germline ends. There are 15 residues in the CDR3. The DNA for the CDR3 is TGCGCCAGCAGCTTGGGTGCGGGGGGAGGACCTGAAGCTTTCTTT. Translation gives CASSLGAGGGPEAFF.

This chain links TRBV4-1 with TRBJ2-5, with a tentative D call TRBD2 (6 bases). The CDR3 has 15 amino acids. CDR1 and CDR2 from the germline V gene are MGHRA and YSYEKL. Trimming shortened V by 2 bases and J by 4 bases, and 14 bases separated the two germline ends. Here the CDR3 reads CASSQMLGRRETQYF. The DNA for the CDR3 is TGCGCCAGCAGCCAAATGCTGGGGAGGCGAGAGACCCAGTACTTC.

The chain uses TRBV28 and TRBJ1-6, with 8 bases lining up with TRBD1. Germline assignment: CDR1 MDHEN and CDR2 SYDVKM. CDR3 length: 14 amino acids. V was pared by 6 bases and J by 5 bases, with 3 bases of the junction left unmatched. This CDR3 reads CASSSTGDNSPLHF. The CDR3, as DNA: TGTGCCAGCAGCTCGACAGGGGATAATTCACCCCTCCACTTT.

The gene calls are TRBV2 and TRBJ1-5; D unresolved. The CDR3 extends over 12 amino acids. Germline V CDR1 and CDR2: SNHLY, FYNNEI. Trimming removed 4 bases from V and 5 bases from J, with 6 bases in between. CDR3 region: CASSVAHQPQHF. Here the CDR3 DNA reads TGTGCCAGCAGTGTGGCACATCAGCCCCAGCATTTT.

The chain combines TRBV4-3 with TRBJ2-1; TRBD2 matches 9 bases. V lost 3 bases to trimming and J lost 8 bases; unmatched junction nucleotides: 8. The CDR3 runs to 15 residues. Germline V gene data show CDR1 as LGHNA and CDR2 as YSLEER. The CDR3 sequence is CASSQSASGAHEQFF. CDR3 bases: TGCGCCAGCAGCCAGTCGGCTAGCGGGGCTCATGAGCAGTTCTTC.

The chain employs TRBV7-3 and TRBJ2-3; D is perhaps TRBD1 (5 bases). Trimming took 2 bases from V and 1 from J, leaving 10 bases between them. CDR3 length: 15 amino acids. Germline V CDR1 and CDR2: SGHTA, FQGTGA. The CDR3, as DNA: TGTGCCAGCAGCTTAGTTGGGGCAGGCACAGATACGCAGTATTTT. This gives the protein CASSLVGAGTDTQYF.

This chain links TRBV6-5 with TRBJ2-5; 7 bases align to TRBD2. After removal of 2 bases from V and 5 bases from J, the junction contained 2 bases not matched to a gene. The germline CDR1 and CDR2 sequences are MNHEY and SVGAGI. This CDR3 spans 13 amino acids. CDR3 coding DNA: TGTGCCAGCAGTTACGGGGAGGGGGAGACCCAGTACTTC. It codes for CASSYGEGETQYF.

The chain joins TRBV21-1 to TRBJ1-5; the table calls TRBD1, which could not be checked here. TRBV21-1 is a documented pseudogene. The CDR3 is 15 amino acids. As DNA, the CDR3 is TGTGCCAGGCCCGCTAGGGGACAGGGTAGTCAGCCCCAGCATTTT. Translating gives CARPARGQGSQPQHF.

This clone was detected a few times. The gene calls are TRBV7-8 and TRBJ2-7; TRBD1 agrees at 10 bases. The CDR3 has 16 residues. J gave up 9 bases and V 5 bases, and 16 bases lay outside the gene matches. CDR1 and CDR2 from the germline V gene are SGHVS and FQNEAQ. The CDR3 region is CASSRGVGTGVRGQYF. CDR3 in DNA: TGTGCCAGCAGCCGGGGGGTGGGGACAGGGGTACGAGGGCAGTACTTC.

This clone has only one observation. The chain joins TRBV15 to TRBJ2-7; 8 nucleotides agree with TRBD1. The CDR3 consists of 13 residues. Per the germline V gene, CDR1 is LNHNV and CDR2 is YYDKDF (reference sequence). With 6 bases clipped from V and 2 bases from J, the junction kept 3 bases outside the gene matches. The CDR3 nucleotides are TGTGCCACCAGAGGGACAGGAGCCTACGAGCAGTACTTC. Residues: CATRGTGAYEQYF. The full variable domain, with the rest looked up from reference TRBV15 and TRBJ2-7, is DAMVIQNPRYQVTQFGKPVTLSCSQTLNHNVMYWYQQKSSQAPKLLFHYYDKDFNNEADTPDNFQSRRPNTSFCFLDIRSPGLGDTAMYLCATRGTGAYEQYFGPGTRLTVT.

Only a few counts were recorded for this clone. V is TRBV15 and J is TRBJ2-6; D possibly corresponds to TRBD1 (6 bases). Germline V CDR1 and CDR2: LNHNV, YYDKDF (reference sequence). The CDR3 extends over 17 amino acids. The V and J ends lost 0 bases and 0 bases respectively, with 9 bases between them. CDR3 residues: CATSREDSSSGANVLTF. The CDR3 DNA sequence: TGTGCCACCAGCAGAGAGGACAGCAGCTCTGGGGCCAACGTCCTGACTTTC. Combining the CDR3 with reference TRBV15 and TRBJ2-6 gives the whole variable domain DAMVIQNPRYQVTQFGKPVTLSCSQTLNHNVMYWYQQKSSQAPKLLFHYYDKDFNNEADTPDNFQSRRPNTSFCFLDIRSPGLGDTAMYLCATSREDSSSGANVLTFGAGSRLTVL.

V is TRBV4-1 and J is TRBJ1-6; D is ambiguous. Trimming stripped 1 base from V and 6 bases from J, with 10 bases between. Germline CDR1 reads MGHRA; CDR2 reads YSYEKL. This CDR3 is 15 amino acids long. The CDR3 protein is CASSQVGTINSPLHF. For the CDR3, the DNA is TGCGCCAGCAGCCAAGTTGGAACTATTAATTCACCCCTCCACTTT.

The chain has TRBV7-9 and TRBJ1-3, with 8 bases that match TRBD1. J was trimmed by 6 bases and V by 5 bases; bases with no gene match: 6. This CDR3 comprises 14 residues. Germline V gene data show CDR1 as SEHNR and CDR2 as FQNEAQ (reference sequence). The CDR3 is CASSRGQGENTIYF. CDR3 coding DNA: TGTGCCAGCAGCCGAGGACAGGGCGAAAACACCATATATTTT.